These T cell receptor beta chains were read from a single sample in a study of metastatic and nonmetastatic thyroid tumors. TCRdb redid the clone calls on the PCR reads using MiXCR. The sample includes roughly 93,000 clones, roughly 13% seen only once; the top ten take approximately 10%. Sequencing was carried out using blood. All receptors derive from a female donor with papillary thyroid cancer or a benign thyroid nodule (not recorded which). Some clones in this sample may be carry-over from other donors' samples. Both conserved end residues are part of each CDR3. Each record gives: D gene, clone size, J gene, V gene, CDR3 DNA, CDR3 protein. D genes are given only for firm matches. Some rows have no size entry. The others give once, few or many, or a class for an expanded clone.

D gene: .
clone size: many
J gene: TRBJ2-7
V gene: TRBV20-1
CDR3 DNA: TGCAGTGCTCACCTCTCGGGGCGCAACGAGCAGTACTTC
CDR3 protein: CSAHLSGRNEQYF

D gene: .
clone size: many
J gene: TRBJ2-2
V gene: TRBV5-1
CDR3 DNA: TGCGCCAGCAGCTTTGGGAGATGGGCAGGGGACACCGGGGAGCTGTTTTTT
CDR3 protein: CASSFGRWAGDTGELFF

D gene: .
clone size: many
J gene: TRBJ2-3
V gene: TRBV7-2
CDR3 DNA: TGTGCCAGCAGCCGAGCAGATACGCAGTATTTT
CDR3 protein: CASSRADTQYF

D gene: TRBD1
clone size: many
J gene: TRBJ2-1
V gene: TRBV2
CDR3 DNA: TGTGCCAGCAGTGAGGACAGGGGAAATGAGCAGTTCTTC
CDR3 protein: CASSEDRGNEQFF

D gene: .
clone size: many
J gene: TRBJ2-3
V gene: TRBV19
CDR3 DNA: TGTGCCAGTAACGTCATCGGCACAGATACGCAGTATTTT
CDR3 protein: CASNVIGTDTQYF

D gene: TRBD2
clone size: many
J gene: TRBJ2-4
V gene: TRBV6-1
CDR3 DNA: TGTGCCAGCAGTGCGACTAGCGGGAGTGGTGGGAACATTCAGTACTTC
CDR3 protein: CASSATSGSGGNIQYF

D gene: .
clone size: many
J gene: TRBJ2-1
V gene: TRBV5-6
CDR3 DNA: TGTGCCAGCAGTCTGGGGGTAGGTGAGCAGTTCTTC
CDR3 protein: CASSLGVGEQFF

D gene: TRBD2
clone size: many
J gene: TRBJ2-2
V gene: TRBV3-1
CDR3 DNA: TGTGCCAGCAGTCCAAGCGGGACTAGAACCGGGGAGCTGTTTTTT
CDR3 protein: CASSPSGTRTGELFF

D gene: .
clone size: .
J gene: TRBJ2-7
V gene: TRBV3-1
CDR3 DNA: TGTGCCAGCAGCCAAGTCATGAAAGGGGGACGGTACTTC
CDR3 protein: CASSQVMKGGRYF

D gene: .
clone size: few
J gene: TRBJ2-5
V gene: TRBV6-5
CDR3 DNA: TGTGCCAGCAGTTACACACTCGATCGAGGGGAGACACAGTACTTC
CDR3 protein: CASSYTLDRGETQYF

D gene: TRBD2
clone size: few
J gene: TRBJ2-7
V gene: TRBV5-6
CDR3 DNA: TGTGCCAGCAGCGGGGGACTAGCGGGTCCCGTCTCCTACGGGCAATACTTC
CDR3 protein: CASSGGLAGPVSYGQYF

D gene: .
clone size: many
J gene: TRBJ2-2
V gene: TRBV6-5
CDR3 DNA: TGTGCCAGCAGTTCAGGACCGACGGACACCGGGGAGCTGTTTTTT
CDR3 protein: CASSSGPTDTGELFF

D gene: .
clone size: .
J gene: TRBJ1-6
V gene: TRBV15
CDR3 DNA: TGTGCCACCAGCAGATCTACCGGGATGCCTTCACCCCTCCACTTT
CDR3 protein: CATSRSTGMPSPLHF

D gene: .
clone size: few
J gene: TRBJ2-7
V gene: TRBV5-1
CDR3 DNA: TGCGCCAGCAGCTTGGGACTGACAAGGGGGGTCTACGAGCAGTACTTC
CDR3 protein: CASSLGLTRGVYEQYF

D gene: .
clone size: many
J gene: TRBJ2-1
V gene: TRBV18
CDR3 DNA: TGTGCCAGCTCTAAGACTCCAAACAATGAGCAGTTCTTC
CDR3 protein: CASSKTPNNEQFF

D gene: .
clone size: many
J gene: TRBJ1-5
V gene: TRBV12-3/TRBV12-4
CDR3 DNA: TGTGCCAGCAGTTTAAGACAGGCTAGCAATCAGCCCCAGCATTTT
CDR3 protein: CASSLRQASNQPQHF

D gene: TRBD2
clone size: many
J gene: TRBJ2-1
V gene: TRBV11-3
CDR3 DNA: TGTGCCAGCAGCTCAGTGGCTAGCGGGAGCTACAATGAGCAGTTCTTC
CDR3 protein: CASSSVASGSYNEQFF

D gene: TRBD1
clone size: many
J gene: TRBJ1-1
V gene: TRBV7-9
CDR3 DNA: TGTGCCAGCAGCCGAACAGGGGGAGACACTGAAGCTTTCTTT
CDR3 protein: CASSRTGGDTEAFF

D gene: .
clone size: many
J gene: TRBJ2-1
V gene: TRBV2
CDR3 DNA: TGTGCCAGCAGTGCGAACTGGGGCAGTGAGCAGTTCTTC
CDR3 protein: CASSANWGSEQFF

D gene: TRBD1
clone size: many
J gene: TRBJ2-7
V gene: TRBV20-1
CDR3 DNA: TGCAGTGCCCGACAGGGTACACTTACCTACGAGCAGTACTTC
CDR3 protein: CSARQGTLTYEQYF

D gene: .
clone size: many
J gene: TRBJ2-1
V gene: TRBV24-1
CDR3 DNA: TGTGCCACACAGTCGGGGATGGACTACAATGAGCAGTTCTTC
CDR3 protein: CATQSGMDYNEQFF

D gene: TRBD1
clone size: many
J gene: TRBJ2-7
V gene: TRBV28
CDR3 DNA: TGTGCCAGCAGCCAGGGACAGCTGTACGAGCAGTACTTC
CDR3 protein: CASSQGQLYEQYF

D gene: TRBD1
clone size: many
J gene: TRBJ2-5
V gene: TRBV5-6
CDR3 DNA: TGTGCCAGCAGCCCACAGGGGGCGGGGTTCCAGTACTTC
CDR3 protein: CASSPQGAGFQYF

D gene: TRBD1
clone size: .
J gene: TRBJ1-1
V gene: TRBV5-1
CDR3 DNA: TGCGCCAGCAGCGTGGGACAGGGGTGGGCTGAAGCTTTCTTT
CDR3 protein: CASSVGQGWAEAFF

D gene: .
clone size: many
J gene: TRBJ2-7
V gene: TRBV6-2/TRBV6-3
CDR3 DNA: TGTGCCAGCAGTTATCGCCAGAACTCCTACGAGCAGTACTTC
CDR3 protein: CASSYRQNSYEQYF

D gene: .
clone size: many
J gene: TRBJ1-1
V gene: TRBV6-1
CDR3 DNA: TGTGCCAGCAGCCTAGGGGGGGAGGGGAACACTGAAGCTTTCTTT
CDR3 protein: CASSLGGEGNTEAFF

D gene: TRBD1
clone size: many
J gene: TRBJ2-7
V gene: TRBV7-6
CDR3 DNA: TGTGCCAGCAGCTCCCGGCCAGGGGGTTACGAGCAGTACTTC
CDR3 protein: CASSSRPGGYEQYF

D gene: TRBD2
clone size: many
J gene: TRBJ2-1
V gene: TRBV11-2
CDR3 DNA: TGTGCCAGCAGCCTGCTAGCGGTATCCTACAATGAGCAGTTCTTC
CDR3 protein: CASSLLAVSYNEQFF

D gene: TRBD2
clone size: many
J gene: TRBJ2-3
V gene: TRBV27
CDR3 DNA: TGTGCCAGCAGTCCAGGACTAGCAGCAGATACGCAGTATTTT
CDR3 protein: CASSPGLAADTQYF

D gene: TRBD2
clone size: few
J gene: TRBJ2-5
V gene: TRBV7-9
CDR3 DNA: TGTGCCAGCAGCTTACCTAGCGGAAGTAAAGAGACCCAGTACTTC
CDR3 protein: CASSLPSGSKETQYF

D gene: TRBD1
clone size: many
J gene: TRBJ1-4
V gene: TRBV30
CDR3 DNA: TGTGCCTGGAGTGCCACAGGGGGCACGAAGGAAAAACTGTTTTTT
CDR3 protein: CAWSATGGTKEKLFF

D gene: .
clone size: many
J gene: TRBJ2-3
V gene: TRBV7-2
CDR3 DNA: TGTGCCAGCAGCCGTGGAGGGCCCCCAGATACGCAGTATTTT
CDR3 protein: CASSRGGPPDTQYF

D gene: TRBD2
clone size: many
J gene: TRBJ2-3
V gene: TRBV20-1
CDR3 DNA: TGCAGTGCCACAGATGGACTAGCGGGAGGTAGCACAGATACGCAGTATTTT
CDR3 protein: CSATDGLAGGSTDTQYF

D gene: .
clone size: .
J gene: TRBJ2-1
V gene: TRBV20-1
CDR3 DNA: TGCAGTGCTAGGGGGGGTGTACTCCTCAGCTCCTACAATGAGCAGTTCTTC
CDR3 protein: CSARGGVLLSSYNEQFF

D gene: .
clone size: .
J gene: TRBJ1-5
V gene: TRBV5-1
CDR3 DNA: TGCGCCAGAAGAGGGGGATCTCGTGAGCCCGAGCATTTT
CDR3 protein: CARRGGSREPEHF

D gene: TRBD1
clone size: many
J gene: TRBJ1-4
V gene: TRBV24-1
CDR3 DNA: TGTGCCACCAGTGAAGGGACAGGGGGCGGCGAAAAACTGTTTTTT
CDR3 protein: CATSEGTGGGEKLFF

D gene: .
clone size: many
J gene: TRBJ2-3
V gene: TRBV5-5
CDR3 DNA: TGTGCCAGCAGCTTGGCCTTGGATACGCAGTATTTT
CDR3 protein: CASSLALDTQYF

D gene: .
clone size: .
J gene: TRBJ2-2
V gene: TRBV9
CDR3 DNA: TGTGCCAGCAGCGTTTCCCGACGACAGGCGACCGGGGAGCTGTTTTTT
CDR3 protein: CASSVSRRQATGELFF

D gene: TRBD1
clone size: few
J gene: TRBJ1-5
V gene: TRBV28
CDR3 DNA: TGTGCCAGCAGTTTTTCTGGGGACAGAGACCCCAATCAGCCCCAACATTTT
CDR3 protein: CASSFSGDRDPNQPQHF

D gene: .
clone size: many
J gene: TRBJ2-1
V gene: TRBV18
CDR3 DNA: TGTGCCAGCTCACCAAACCCTTCCAGTGGTGAGCAGTTCTTC
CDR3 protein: CASSPNPSSGEQFF

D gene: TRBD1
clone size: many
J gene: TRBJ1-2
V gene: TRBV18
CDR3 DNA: TGTGCCAGCTCAACTCTGGTCACGGGAGGGGGCGCGAACTATGGCTACACCTTC
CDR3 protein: CASSTLVTGGGANYGYTF

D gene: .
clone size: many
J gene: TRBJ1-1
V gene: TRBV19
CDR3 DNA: TGTGCCAGTAGCTACGGGACGGTGAACACTGAAGCTTTCTTT
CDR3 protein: CASSYGTVNTEAFF

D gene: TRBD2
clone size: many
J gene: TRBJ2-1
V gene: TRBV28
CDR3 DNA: TGTGCCTCCAACCCTGGACTAGCGGGAGCGGAGCAGTTCTTC
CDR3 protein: CASNPGLAGAEQFF

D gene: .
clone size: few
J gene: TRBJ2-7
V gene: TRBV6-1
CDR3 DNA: TGTGCCAGCAGTGATAACTTCGCCTACGACCAGCACTTC
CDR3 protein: CASSDNFAYDQHF

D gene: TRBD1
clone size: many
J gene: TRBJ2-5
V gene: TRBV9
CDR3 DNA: TGTGCCAGCTCCACAGGGGGCGAGACCCAGTACTTC
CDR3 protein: CASSTGGETQYF

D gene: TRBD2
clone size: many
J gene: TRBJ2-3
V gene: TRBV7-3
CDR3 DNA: TGTGCCAGCAGCTTAAGGGAGGGTAGGCTAGCGGGACTTTCAGATACGCAGTATTTT
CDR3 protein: CASSLREGRLAGLSDTQYF

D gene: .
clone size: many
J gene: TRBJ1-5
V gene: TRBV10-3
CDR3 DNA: TGTGCCATCAGGAACAGGGACACAGAGGGCAATCAGCCCCAGCATTTT
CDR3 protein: CAIRNRDTEGNQPQHF

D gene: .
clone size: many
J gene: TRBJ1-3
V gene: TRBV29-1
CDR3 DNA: TGCAGCGTCGCCCGTAGGGAGGGGAACACCATATATTTT
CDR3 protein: CSVARREGNTIYF

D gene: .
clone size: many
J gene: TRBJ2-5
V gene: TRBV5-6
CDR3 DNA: TGTGCCAGCAGCTTGACCGTCTCCCAAGAGACCCAGTACTTC
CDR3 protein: CASSLTVSQETQYF

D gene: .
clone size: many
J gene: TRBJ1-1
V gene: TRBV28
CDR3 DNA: TGTGCCAGCCGTAGAGGGTTATCAGCTTTCTTT
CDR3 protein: CASRRGLSAFF

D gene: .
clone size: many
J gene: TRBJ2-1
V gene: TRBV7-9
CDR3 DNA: TGTGCCAGCAGCCCCGGGATCTCATACAATGAGCAGTTCTTC
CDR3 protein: CASSPGISYNEQFF

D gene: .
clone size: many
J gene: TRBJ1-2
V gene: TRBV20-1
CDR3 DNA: TGCAGTGCTAGATCGCAGGTAGCTAACTATGGCTACACCTTC
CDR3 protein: CSARSQVANYGYTF

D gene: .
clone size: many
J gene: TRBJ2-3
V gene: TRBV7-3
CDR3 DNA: TGTGCCAGCAGCCCACAAGGGGGAAGGGGAGATACGCAGTATTTT
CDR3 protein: CASSPQGGRGDTQYF

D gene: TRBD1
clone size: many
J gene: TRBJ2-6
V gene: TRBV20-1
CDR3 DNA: TGCAGTGCTAGCCCTCAAGGCCGGGGACAGGGAAGCTCTGGGGCCAACGTCCTGACTTTC
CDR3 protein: CSASPQGRGQGSSGANVLTF

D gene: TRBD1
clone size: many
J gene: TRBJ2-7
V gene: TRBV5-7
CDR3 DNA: TGTGCCAGCAGCCCCGGACAGGGTAAGGACGAGCAGTACTTC
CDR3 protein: CASSPGQGKDEQYF

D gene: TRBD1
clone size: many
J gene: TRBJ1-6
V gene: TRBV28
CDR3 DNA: TGTGCCAGCAGTTGGGGGACAGCCCACTATAATTCACCCCTCCACTTT
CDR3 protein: CASSWGTAHYNSPLHF

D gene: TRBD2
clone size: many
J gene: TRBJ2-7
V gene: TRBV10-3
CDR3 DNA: TGTGCCATCGGAAGCGGGAGAGGTCCCGGCGAGCAGTACTTC
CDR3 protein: CAIGSGRGPGEQYF

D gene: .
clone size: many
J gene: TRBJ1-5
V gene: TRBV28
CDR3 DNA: TGTGCCAGCAGTTTAAGCAGGGCGAACAATCAGCCCCAGCATTTT
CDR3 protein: CASSLSRANNQPQHF

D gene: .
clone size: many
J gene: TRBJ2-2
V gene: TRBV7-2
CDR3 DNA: TGTGCCAGCAGCTTGGACTTCACCGGGGAGCTGTTTTTT
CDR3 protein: CASSLDFTGELFF

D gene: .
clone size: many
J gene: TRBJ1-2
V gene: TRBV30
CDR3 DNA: TGTGCCTGGAGTGACCGGGGGGGTACGACCTTC
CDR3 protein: CAWSDRGGTTF